The entry below gives a single TCR beta chain sequence along with its context. This entry comes from a study of PD-L1 blockade in urothelial cancer. Turning to the study itself: Among blood samples, the median T cell count was around 140,000.

Assay used: immunoSEQ multiplex PCR; TCRdb lists only in-frame clones, some missing. The profile shows around 80,000 clones, less than 95% of them singletons. V gave up 9 bases and J gave up 4 bases, with 12 bases separating them. The CDR3 length is 12 residues. Documented time point: peripheral blood 6 weeks after treatment start. V usage is TRBV23-1 and J usage is TRBJ1-2; D perhaps matches TRBD1 (6 bases). TRBV23-1 is given ORF status, its function remaining uncertain. The sample in question was PBMCs, obtained around atezolizumab (anti-PD-L1) treatment. This clonotype originated in an elderly woman with urothelial cancer. The CDR3 is CARNGQFYGYTF. The DNA for the CDR3 is TGCGCCAGGAACGGACAGTTCTATGGCTACACCTTC.